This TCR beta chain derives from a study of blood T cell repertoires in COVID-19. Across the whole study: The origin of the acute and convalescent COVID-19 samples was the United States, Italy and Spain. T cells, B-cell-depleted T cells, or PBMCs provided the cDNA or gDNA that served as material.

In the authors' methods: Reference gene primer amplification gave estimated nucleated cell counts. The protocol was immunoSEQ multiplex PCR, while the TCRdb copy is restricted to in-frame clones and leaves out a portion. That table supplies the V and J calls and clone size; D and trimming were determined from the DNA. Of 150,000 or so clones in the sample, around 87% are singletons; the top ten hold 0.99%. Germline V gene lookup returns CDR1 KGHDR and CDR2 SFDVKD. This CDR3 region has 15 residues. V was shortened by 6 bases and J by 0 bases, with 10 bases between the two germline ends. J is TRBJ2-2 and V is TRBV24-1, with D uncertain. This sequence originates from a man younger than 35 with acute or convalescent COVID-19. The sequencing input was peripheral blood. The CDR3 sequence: CATSNGFANTGELFF. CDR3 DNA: TGTGCCACCAGTAACGGGTTCGCGAACACCGGGGAGCTGTTTTTT.